A selection of T cell receptor beta chains follows, all from one sample in a study of blood T cell repertoires in COVID-19. TCRdb's copy holds only in-frame clones and misses some; the assay was immunoSEQ multiplex PCR. Of 29,000 or so clones in the sample, roughly nine tenths were seen once. The sample taken for sequencing was peripheral blood. The receptors were sampled from a human donor in a cohort sampled during active COVID-19. The CDR3 runs from the conserved cysteine through the conserved F or W. A D gene is named only where the DNA matches it firmly. Only part of the rows carry a size: once, few, many, or a class if the clone is expanded.

d_call	v_call	clone_size	j_call	cdr3_aa	cdr3_nt
NA	TRBV4-3	NA	TRBJ1-1	CASSQDYMNTEAFF	TGCGCCAGCAGCCAAGATTACATGAACACTGAAGCTTTCTTT
NA	TRBV11-2	NA	TRBJ1-1	CASSSYRENTEAFF	TGTGCCAGCAGCTCTTACAGGGAGAACACTGAAGCTTTCTTT
NA	TRBV4-1	NA	TRBJ2-7	CASSQGLSYEQYF	TGCGCCAGCAGCCAAGGACTCTCGTACGAGCAGTACTTC
NA	TRBV4-3	NA	TRBJ2-7	CASSQDWTSKGGEQYF	TGCGCCAGCAGCCAAGATTGGACTAGTAAGGGGGGCGAGCAGTACTTC
NA	TRBV7-8	NA	TRBJ2-1	CASSFGTSGYNEQFF	TGTGCCAGCAGCTTCGGGACATCAGGATACAATGAGCAGTTCTTC
TRBD1	TRBV28	NA	TRBJ1-2	CASSLSLGAGGSYGYTF	TGTGCCAGCAGTTTATCCTTAGGGGCAGGGGGCTCCTATGGCTACACCTTC
NA	TRBV28	NA	TRBJ2-2	CASSNPLASTGELFF	TGTGCCAGCAGTAATCCACTAGCTTCCACCGGGGAGCTGTTTTTT
NA	TRBV11-2	NA	TRBJ2-1	CASSLDRGNEQFF	TGTGCCAGCAGCTTAGATCGGGGTAATGAGCAGTTCTTC
NA	TRBV15	NA	TRBJ1-2	CATSREDSDLSDYTF	TGTGCCACCAGCAGAGAAGACAGCGACTTATCTGACTACACCTTC
NA	TRBV19	NA	TRBJ2-5	CASSDRSRRRFQETQYF	TGTGCCAGTAGCGACCGGTCCCGGAGGCGGTTCCAAGAGACCCAGTACTTC
TRBD1	TRBV7-8	NA	TRBJ1-1	CASSTGTGGRTEAFF	TGTGCCAGCAGCACCGGGACAGGGGGGCGGACTGAAGCTTTCTTT
TRBD1	TRBV6-5	NA	TRBJ1-5	CASSRGQGVQPQHF	TGTGCCAGCAGCCGGGGACAGGGGGTTCAGCCCCAGCATTTT
TRBD1	TRBV9	NA	TRBJ2-7	CASSPASGQGQTYEQYF	TGTGCCAGCAGCCCAGCATCGGGACAGGGGCAGACCTACGAGCAGTACTTC
NA	TRBV9	NA	TRBJ1-6	CASSGPGARGSPLHF	TGTGCCAGCAGCGGGCCAGGGGCGAGGGGTTCACCCCTCCACTTT
TRBD1	TRBV9	NA	TRBJ2-5	CASSPTGVETQYF	TGTGCCAGCAGCCCCACAGGGGTGGAGACCCAGTACTTC
NA	TRBV19	NA	TRBJ2-5	CASKGLAKETQYF	TGTGCCAGTAAAGGCCTAGCGAAAGAGACCCAGTACTTC
NA	TRBV6-5	NA	TRBJ2-2	CASSLGGTGELFF	TGTGCCAGCAGCCTTGGAGGTACCGGGGAGCTGTTTTTT
NA	TRBV28	NA	TRBJ2-3	CASTVSGSTDTQYF	TGTGCCAGCACGGTATCGGGGAGCACAGATACGCAGTATTTT
NA	TRBV27	NA	TRBJ2-3	CASSFGQVGTDTQYF	TGTGCCAGCAGTTTTGGTCAGGTTGGGACAGATACGCAGTATTTT
TRBD1	TRBV5-1	once	TRBJ1-4	CASSLGQLTDRDNEKLFF	TGCGCCAGCAGCTTGGGGCAACTAACCGACAGGGATAATGAAAAACTGTTTTTT
NA	TRBV6-6	NA	TRBJ1-5	CASSSGVEQPQHF	TGTGCCAGCAGTTCAGGGGTGGAGCAGCCCCAGCATTTT
NA	TRBV7-2	NA	TRBJ2-2	CASSPNTGELFF	TGTGCCAGCAGCCCAAACACCGGGGAGCTGTTTTTT
TRBD1	TRBV4-1	NA	TRBJ2-5	CASSQAGGSETQYF	TGCGCCAGCAGCCAGGCAGGGGGCAGTGAGACCCAGTACTTC
NA	TRBV20-1	NA	TRBJ2-7	CSTITGNEQYF	TGCAGTACAATAACAGGGAACGAGCAGTACTTC
TRBD1	TRBV10-3	once	TRBJ1-2	CAISDDRAMGYTF	TGTGCCATCAGTGACGACAGGGCTATGGGCTACACCTTC
TRBD1	TRBV3-1/TRBV3-2	NA	TRBJ1-3	CASSQGDRDVTIYF	TGTGCCAGCAGCCAAGGGGACAGGGACGTTACCATATATTTT
NA	TRBV12-3/TRBV12-4	NA	TRBJ1-1	CASSFDRQVVFF	TGTGCCAGCAGTTTTGACAGACAGGTAGTTTTCTTT
NA	TRBV9	NA	TRBJ2-7	CASSVQRQQEQYF	TGTGCCAGCAGCGTCCAGAGACAACAGGAGCAGTACTTC
TRBD1	TRBV13	NA	TRBJ2-7	CASSTSRGSYEQYF	TGTGCCAGCAGCACGAGCAGGGGGTCCTACGAGCAGTACTTC
NA	TRBV11-2	NA	TRBJ2-3	CASSVGQSADTQYF	TGTGCCAGCAGCGTAGGACAGAGTGCGGATACGCAGTATTTT
TRBD1	TRBV6-5	once	TRBJ2-2	CASGGGTGGSGELFF	TGTGCCAGCGGGGGCGGGACAGGGGGTTCCGGGGAGCTGTTTTTT
NA	TRBV6-5	NA	TRBJ2-2	CASSQALSNTGELFF	TGTGCCAGCAGTCAGGCCCTTTCGAACACCGGGGAGCTGTTTTTT
TRBD1	TRBV28	NA	TRBJ1-3	CASSWTGAGNTIYF	TGTGCCAGCAGTTGGACAGGGGCGGGAAACACCATATATTTT
TRBD1	TRBV7-8	NA	TRBJ2-7	CASSAYRGAYEQYF	TGTGCCAGCAGCGCCTACAGGGGGGCCTACGAGCAGTACTTC
TRBD1	TRBV2	NA	TRBJ1-2	CASSGTGVGYGYTF	TGTGCCAGCAGTGGGACAGGGGTTGGCTATGGCTACACCTTC
TRBD1	TRBV19	once	TRBJ2-3	CASSPTRAGGRIADTQYF	TGTGCCAGTAGTCCAACTCGAGCAGGGGGCCGGATTGCAGATACGCAGTATTTT
TRBD1	TRBV7-9	NA	TRBJ1-5	CASSLERQGLNQPQHF	TGTGCCAGCAGCTTAGAGCGACAGGGGTTGAATCAGCCCCAGCATTTT
NA	TRBV27	NA	TRBJ2-3	CASRIDTGSHAATQYF	TGTGCCAGCAGAATCGACACCGGGAGCCACGCCGCAACGCAGTATTTT
TRBD2	TRBV9	NA	TRBJ2-3	CASSVLGGSTDTQYF	TGTGCCAGCAGCGTTCTGGGGGGGAGCACAGATACGCAGTATTTT
TRBD2	TRBV4-2	NA	TRBJ2-1	CASSQDSGTSFFNEQFF	TGTGCCAGCAGCCAAGATTCAGGGACTAGCTTTTTCAATGAGCAGTTCTTC
NA	TRBV19	NA	TRBJ2-7	CASSRDLGVEQYF	TGTGCCAGTAGTAGGGACTTGGGTGTCGAGCAGTACTTC
NA	TRBV3-1/TRBV3-2	few	TRBJ2-7	CASSHRDSTHEQYF	TGTGCCAGCAGCCATCGGGACTCCACCCACGAGCAGTACTTC
TRBD2	TRBV13	NA	TRBJ2-1	CASSLGTSGVGEQFF	TGTGCCAGCAGCTTAGGGACTAGCGGGGTGGGTGAGCAGTTCTTC
TRBD1	TRBV7-6	NA	TRBJ1-5	CASSDGTGGVIQPQHF	TGTGCCAGCAGCGACGGGACAGGGGGCGTAATTCAGCCCCAGCATTTT
TRBD2	TRBV7-2	NA	TRBJ2-5	CASSLMGGLAETQYF	TGTGCCAGCAGCTTAATGGGAGGACTAGCGGAGACCCAGTACTTC
NA	TRBV7-2	NA	TRBJ1-5	CASSLLGQNSNQPQHF	TGTGCCAGCAGCTTACTTGGTCAGAATAGCAATCAGCCCCAGCATTTT
TRBD2	TRBV9	NA	TRBJ2-3	CASSAGLAGRDTQYF	TGTGCCAGCAGCGCGGGACTAGCGGGCAGGGATACGCAGTATTTT
TRBD2	TRBV24-1	once	TRBJ2-1	CATSDFPGLAGGNSYNEQFF	TGTGCCACCAGTGATTTTCCCGGACTAGCGGGGGGCAATTCCTACAATGAGCAGTTCTTC
TRBD1	TRBV5-5	NA	TRBJ2-7	CASSAGTAYEQYF	TGTGCCAGCAGCGCCGGGACAGCCTACGAGCAGTACTTC
NA	TRBV7-3	NA	TRBJ2-1	CASSPGSSRGEQFF	TGTGCCAGCAGCCCTGGGAGTAGTCGAGGTGAGCAGTTCTTC
NA	TRBV6-2/TRBV6-3	NA	TRBJ2-5	CASSSDSQETQYF	TGTGCCAGCAGTTCCGACAGTCAAGAGACCCAGTACTTC
NA	TRBV18	NA	TRBJ2-2	CASSPISTATGELFF	TGTGCCAGCTCACCAATATCGACAGCCACCGGGGAGCTGTTTTTT
NA	TRBV5-6	NA	TRBJ2-1	CASRVAVSSYNEQFF	TGTGCCAGCAGAGTGGCGGTAAGCTCCTACAATGAGCAGTTCTTC
NA	TRBV30	NA	TRBJ1-4	CAWSVGLANEKLFF	TGTGCCTGGAGTGTGGGCCTAGCGAATGAAAAACTGTTTTTT
TRBD1	TRBV7-2	NA	TRBJ2-5	CASSSGTDRGRMETQYF	TGTGCCAGCAGCTCAGGGACCGACAGGGGGCGGATGGAGACCCAGTACTTC
NA	TRBV28	NA	TRBJ2-1	CASSLKPPGRELFF	TGTGCCAGCAGTTTAAAGCCCCCTGGACGGGAGCTGTTCTTC